This record looks at one TCR beta chain sequence and its context. This entry is derived from a study of blood T cell repertoires in COVID-19. Between the trimmed V and J ends, which lost 6 bases and 1 base, there was a span of 9 bases. The CDR3 sequence is 13 residues long. Libraries were prepared by immunoSEQ multiplex PCR; TCRdb keeps only in-frame clonotypes and omits some of them. This table holds about 300,000 clones, approximately 84% found once. Material for sequencing was peripheral blood. This chain uses TRBV12-3 or TRBV12-4 with TRBJ1-1; D uncertain. The origin of this receptor is a human donor with COVID-19, enrolled during active disease. The donor label of this sample is uncertain. CDR3 DNA sequence: TGTGCCAGCAGAAGCACAGCGAACACTGAAGCTTTCTTT. It codes for CASRSTANTEAFF.